This T cell receptor (beta chain) originates from a study of blood T cell repertoires in COVID-19. Study details: Acute and convalescent COVID-19 samples came from the United States, Italy and Spain.

Libraries were prepared by immunoSEQ multiplex PCR; TCRdb keeps only in-frame clonotypes and omits some of them. The sample includes 300,000 to 400,000 clones, roughly nine tenths seen only once; the top ten take 2.5% to 3.5%. Germline CDR1 MNHNY, CDR2 SVGAGI (reference sequence). Trimming cost V 5 bases and J 2 bases; bases outside gene matches: 6. The CDR3 loop spans 17 amino acids. The source is a young woman with COVID-19, enrolled during active disease. This chain joins TRBV6-6 and TRBJ2-1, with 13 bases identical to TRBD2. The specimen was peripheral blood. CDR3 in amino acids: CASSRTSGSETYNEQFF. The CDR3 DNA reads TGTGCCAGCAGTCGGACTAGCGGGAGCGAAACCTACAATGAGCAGTTCTTC.